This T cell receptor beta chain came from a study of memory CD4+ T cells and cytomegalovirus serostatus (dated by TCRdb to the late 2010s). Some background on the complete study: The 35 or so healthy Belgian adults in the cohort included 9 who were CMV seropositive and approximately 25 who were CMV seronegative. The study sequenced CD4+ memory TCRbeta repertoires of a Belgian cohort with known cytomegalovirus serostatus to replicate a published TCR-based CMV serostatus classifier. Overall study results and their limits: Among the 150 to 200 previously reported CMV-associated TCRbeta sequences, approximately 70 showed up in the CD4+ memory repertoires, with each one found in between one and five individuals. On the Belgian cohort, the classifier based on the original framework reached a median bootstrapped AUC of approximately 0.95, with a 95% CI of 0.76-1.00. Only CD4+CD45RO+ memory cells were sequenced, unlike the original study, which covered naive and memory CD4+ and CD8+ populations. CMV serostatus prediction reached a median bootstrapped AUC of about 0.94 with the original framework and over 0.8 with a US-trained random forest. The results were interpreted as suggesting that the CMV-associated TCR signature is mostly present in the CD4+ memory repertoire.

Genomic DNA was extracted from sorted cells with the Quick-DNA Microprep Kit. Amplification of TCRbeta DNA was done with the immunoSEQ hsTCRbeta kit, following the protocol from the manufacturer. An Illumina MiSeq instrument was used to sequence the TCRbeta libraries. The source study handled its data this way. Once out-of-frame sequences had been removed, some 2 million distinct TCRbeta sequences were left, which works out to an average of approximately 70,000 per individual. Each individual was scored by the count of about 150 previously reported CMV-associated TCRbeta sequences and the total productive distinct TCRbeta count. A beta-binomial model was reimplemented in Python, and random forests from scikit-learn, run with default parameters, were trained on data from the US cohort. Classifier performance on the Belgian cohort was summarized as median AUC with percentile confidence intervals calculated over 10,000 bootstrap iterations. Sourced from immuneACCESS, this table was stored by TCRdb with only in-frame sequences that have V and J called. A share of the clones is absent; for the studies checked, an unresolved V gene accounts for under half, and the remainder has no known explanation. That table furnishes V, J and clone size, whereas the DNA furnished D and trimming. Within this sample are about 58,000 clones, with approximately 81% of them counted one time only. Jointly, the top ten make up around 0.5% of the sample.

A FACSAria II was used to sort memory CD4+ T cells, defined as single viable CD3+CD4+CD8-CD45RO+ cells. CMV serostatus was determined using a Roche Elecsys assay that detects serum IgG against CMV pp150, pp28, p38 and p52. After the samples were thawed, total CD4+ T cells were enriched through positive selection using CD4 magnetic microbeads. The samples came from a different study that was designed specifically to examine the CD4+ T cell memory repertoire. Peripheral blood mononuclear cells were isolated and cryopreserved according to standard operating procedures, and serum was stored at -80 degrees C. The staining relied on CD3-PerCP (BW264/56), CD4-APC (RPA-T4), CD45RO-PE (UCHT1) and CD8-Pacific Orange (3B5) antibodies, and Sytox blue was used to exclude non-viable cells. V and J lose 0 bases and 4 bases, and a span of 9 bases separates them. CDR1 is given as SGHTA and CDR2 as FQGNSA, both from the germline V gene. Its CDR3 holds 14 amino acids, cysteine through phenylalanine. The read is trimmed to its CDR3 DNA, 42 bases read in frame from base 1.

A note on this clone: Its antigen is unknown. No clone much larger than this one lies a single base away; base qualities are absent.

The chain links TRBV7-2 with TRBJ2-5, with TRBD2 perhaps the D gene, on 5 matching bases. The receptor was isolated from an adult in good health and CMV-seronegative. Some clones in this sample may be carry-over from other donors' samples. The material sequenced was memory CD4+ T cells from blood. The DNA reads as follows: TGTGCCAGCAGCTTAGCGATAGGAGGAGAGACCCAGTACTTC. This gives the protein CASSLAIGGETQYF.